Listed below are T cell receptor beta chains from one sample, sequenced in a study of blood T cell repertoires in COVID-19. Generated by immunoSEQ multiplex PCR, the TCRdb table keeps only in-frame clones and is missing some. The table shows 60,000 or so clones, with nearly 80% occurring only once. The material sequenced was peripheral blood. The receptor set was obtained from a human donor in a cohort sampled during active COVID-19. CDR3s include the opening cysteine and the closing phenylalanine or tryptophan. D genes are given only for firm matches. Expanded clones are given a class, and other clones once, few, many or no size at all.

d_gene: NA
abundance: few
v_gene: TRBV7-2
j_gene: TRBJ1-5
CDR3nt: TGTGCCAGCAGCTTGGGGCACCCGGGTCAGCCCCAGCATTTT
CDR3aa: CASSLGHPGQPQHF

d_gene: NA
abundance: NA
v_gene: TRBV18
j_gene: TRBJ1-4
CDR3nt: TGTGCCAGCTCACCACTCCGGGGACTTAATGAAAAACTGTTTTTT
CDR3aa: CASSPLRGLNEKLFF

d_gene: NA
abundance: NA
v_gene: TRBV4-3
j_gene: TRBJ1-2
CDR3nt: TGCGCCAGCAACCAAGGGTACGGCTATGGCTACACCTTC
CDR3aa: CASNQGYGYGYTF

d_gene: TRBD2
abundance: NA
v_gene: TRBV4-1
j_gene: TRBJ2-4
CDR3nt: TGCGCCAGCAGCCAAGAAGGAGGGGAGGGCATTCAGTACTTC
CDR3aa: CASSQEGGEGIQYF

d_gene: NA
abundance: NA
v_gene: TRBV21-1
j_gene: TRBJ2-1
CDR3nt: TGTGCCAGCACCATACGGGGGGGCAACAATGAGCAGTTCTTC
CDR3aa: CASTIRGGNNEQFF

d_gene: NA
abundance: NA
v_gene: TRBV5-4
j_gene: TRBJ2-1
CDR3nt: TGTGCCAGCAGCCAAAGCCCCAATGAGCAGTTCTTC
CDR3aa: CASSQSPNEQFF

d_gene: NA
abundance: few
v_gene: TRBV18
j_gene: TRBJ1-3
CDR3nt: TGTGCCAGCTCACTCAAGGTCGACCGACTCCCAAGCTCTGGAAACACCATATATTTT
CDR3aa: CASSLKVDRLPSSGNTIYF

d_gene: NA
abundance: NA
v_gene: TRBV7-3
j_gene: TRBJ2-7
CDR3nt: TGTGCCAGCAGCTTAAGGGCGGGACGAGGCTACGAGCAGTACTTC
CDR3aa: CASSLRAGRGYEQYF

d_gene: TRBD2
abundance: few
v_gene: TRBV3-1/TRBV3-2
j_gene: TRBJ2-3
CDR3nt: TGTGCCAGCAGACGGGGGGCAGATACGCAGTATTTT
CDR3aa: CASRRGADTQYF

d_gene: NA
abundance: NA
v_gene: TRBV7-6
j_gene: TRBJ2-5
CDR3nt: TGTGCCAGCAGCTCTCCAGGCTCAGAGACCCAGTACTTC
CDR3aa: CASSSPGSETQYF

d_gene: NA
abundance: once
v_gene: TRBV7-3
j_gene: TRBJ2-3
CDR3nt: TGTGCCAGCAGCTTAAGGGGGGACGGCTCCACAGATACGCAGTATTTT
CDR3aa: CASSLRGDGSTDTQYF

d_gene: NA
abundance: NA
v_gene: TRBV5-1
j_gene: TRBJ2-2
CDR3nt: TGCGCCAGCAGCCTAAGACAGGACCGAGGCGGGGAGCTGTTTTTT
CDR3aa: CASSLRQDRGGELFF

d_gene: TRBD1
abundance: once
v_gene: TRBV7-2
j_gene: TRBJ1-4
CDR3nt: TGTGCCAGCAGCCGTCGGACAGGACAGGAAAAACTGTTTTTT
CDR3aa: CASSRRTGQEKLFF

d_gene: TRBD1
abundance: NA
v_gene: TRBV5-8
j_gene: TRBJ1-1
CDR3nt: TGTGCCAGCAGCCGGACAGGTCAGGGGAACACTGAAGCTTTCTTT
CDR3aa: CASSRTGQGNTEAFF

d_gene: NA
abundance: NA
v_gene: TRBV11-3
j_gene: TRBJ2-3
CDR3nt: TGTGCCAGCAGCATAGTCGCAGATACGCAGTATTTT
CDR3aa: CASSIVADTQYF

d_gene: NA
abundance: NA
v_gene: TRBV19
j_gene: TRBJ1-1
CDR3nt: TGTGCCAGTAGTAGCCAAAGAGGGTTCACTGAAGCTTTCTTT
CDR3aa: CASSSQRGFTEAFF

d_gene: TRBD1
abundance: NA
v_gene: TRBV7-6
j_gene: TRBJ2-7
CDR3nt: TGTGCCAGCAGCCTAGCCAGCCCGGGACAGGGGTCCCACGAGCAGTACTTC
CDR3aa: CASSLASPGQGSHEQYF

d_gene: TRBD2
abundance: NA
v_gene: TRBV9
j_gene: TRBJ2-1
CDR3nt: TGTGCCAGCAGCACGAGCGGGGGGCAACTTTATGAGCAGTTCTTC
CDR3aa: CASSTSGGQLYEQFF

d_gene: TRBD2
abundance: NA
v_gene: TRBV7-7
j_gene: TRBJ2-3
CDR3nt: TGTGCCAGCAGCTTGGGTCTAGCGGGCACAGATACGCAGTATTTT
CDR3aa: CASSLGLAGTDTQYF

d_gene: TRBD1
abundance: NA
v_gene: TRBV6-1
j_gene: TRBJ1-2
CDR3nt: TGTGCCAGCAGTGAAGTCGACAGGGGGCACTTCACCTTC
CDR3aa: CASSEVDRGHFTF

d_gene: TRBD2
abundance: NA
v_gene: TRBV6-5
j_gene: TRBJ2-1
CDR3nt: TGTGCCAGCAGGAGCGGGAGGGGAACCTACAATGAGCAGTTCTTC
CDR3aa: CASRSGRGTYNEQFF

d_gene: NA
abundance: NA
v_gene: TRBV28
j_gene: TRBJ2-2
CDR3nt: TGTGCCAGCAGTTTTTCCCGACTCGGCACCGGGGAGCTGTTTTTT
CDR3aa: CASSFSRLGTGELFF

d_gene: NA
abundance: NA
v_gene: TRBV20-1
j_gene: TRBJ1-5
CDR3nt: TGCAGTGCTAGTCGGGGGGGGGATCAGCCCCAGCATTTT
CDR3aa: CSASRGGDQPQHF

d_gene: NA
abundance: NA
v_gene: TRBV18
j_gene: TRBJ2-5
CDR3nt: TGTGCCAGCTCACCACGGACAGCCCTCCAAGAGACCCAGTACTTC
CDR3aa: CASSPRTALQETQYF

d_gene: NA
abundance: NA
v_gene: TRBV5-6
j_gene: TRBJ1-3
CDR3nt: TGTGCCAGCAACTGGGGGGGCTTCGGAAACACCATATATTTT
CDR3aa: CASNWGGFGNTIYF